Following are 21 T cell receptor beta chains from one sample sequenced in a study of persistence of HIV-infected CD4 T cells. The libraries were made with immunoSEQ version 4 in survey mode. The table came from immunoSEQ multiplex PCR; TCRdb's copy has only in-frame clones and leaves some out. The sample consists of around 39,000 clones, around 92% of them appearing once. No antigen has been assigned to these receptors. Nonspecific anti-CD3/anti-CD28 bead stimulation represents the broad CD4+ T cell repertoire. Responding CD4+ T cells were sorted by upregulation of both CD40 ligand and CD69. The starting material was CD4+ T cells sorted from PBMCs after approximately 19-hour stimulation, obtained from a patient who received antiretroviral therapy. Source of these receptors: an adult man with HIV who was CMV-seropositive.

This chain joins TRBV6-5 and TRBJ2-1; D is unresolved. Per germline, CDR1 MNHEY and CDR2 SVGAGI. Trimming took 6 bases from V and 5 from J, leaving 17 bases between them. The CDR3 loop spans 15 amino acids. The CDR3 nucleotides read TGTGCCAGCAGATTTCAGCAACGACCGAACAATGAGCAGTTCTTC. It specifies CASRFQQRPNNEQFF.

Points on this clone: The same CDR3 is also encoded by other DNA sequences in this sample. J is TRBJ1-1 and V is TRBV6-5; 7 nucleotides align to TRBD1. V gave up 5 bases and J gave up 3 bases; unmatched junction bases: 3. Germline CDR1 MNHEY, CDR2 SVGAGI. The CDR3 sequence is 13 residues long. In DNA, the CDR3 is TGTGCCAGCAGTCCAGACAGGGACACTGAAGCTTTCTTT. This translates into CASSPDRDTEAFF.

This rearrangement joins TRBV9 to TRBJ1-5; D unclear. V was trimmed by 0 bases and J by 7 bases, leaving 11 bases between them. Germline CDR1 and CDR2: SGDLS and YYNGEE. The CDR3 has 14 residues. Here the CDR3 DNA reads TGTGCCAGCAGCGTAGGTCGTTGGGCCCAGCCCCAGCATTTT. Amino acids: CASSVGRWAQPQHF.

The CDR3 region is CASSLRRAATNEKLFF. The CDR3 DNA reads TGTGCCAGCAGTCTTCGGCGGGCCGCAACTAATGAAAAACTGTTTTTT. This sequence joins TRBV7-6 and TRBJ1-4; D unresolved. Trimming shortened V by 6 bases and J by 0 bases, and 14 bases separated the two germline ends. The CDR3 runs to 16 residues. Germline-derived CDR1 and CDR2 are SGHVS and FNYEAQ.

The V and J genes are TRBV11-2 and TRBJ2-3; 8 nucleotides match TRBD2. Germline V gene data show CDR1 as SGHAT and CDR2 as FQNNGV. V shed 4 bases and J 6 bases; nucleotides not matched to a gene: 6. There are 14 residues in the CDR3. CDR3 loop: CASSSGGASDTQYF. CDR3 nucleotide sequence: TGTGCCAGCAGCTCCGGGGGGGCCTCCGATACGCAGTATTTT.

CDR3 loop: CATSDARQGGNGYTF. The CDR3 region has the DNA TGTGCCACCAGTGACGCCCGACAGGGAGGAAATGGCTACACCTTC. The rearrangement links TRBV24-1 to TRBJ1-2; 7 bases agree with TRBD1. The CDR3 totals 15 residues. With V trimmed by 4 bases and J by 6 bases, 10 bases remained unmatched. Germline assignment: CDR1 KGHDR and CDR2 SFDVKD.

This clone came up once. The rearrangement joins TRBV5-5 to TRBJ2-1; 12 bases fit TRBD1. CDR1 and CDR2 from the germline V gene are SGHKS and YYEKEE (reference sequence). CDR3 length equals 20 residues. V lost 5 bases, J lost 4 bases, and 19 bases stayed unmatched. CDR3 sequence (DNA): TGTGCCAGCAGTCTTATTCGGGACAGGGGGCGTCTGGCTTTATACAATGAGCAGTTCTTC. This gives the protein CASSLIRDRGRLALYNEQFF.

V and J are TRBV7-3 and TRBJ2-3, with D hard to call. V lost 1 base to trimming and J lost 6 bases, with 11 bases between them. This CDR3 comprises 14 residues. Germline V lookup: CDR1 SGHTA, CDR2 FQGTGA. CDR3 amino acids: CASSLNDPLDTQYF. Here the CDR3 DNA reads TGTGCCAGCAGCTTAAACGACCCCCTGGATACGCAGTATTTT.

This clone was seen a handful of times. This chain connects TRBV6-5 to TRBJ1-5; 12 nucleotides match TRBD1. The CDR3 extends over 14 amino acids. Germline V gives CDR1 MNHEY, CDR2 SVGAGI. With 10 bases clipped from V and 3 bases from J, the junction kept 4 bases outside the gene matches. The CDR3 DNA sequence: TGTGCCACCCAGGGACAGGGGGCCAATCAGCCCCAGCATTTT. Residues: CATQGQGANQPQHF.

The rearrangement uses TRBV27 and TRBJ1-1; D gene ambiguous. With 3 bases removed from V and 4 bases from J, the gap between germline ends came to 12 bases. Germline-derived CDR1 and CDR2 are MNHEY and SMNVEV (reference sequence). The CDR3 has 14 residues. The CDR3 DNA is TGTGCCAGCAGTTTTGAAGGGAAGGGCACTGAAGCTTTCTTT. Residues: CASSFEGKGTEAFF.

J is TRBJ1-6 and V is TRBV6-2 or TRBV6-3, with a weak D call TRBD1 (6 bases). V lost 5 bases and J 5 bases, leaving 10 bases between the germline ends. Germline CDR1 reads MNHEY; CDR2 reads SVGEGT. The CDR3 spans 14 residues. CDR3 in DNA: TGTGCCAGCAGTCAACAGGGTAATAATTCACCCCTCCACTTT. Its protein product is CASSQQGNNSPLHF.

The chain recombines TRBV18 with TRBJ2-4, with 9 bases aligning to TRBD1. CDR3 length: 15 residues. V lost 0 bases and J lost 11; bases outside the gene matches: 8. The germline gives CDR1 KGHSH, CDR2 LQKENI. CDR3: CASSPPMGTGYVQYF. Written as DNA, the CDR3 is TGTGCCAGCTCACCACCAATGGGGACAGGGTATGTTCAGTACTTC.

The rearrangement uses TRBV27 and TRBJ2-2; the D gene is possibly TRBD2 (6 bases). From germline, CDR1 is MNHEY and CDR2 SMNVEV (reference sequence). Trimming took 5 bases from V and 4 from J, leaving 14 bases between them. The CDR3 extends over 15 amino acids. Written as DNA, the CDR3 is TGTGCCAGCAGTACTCAGGTGGGGGGCACCGGGGAGCTGTTTTTT. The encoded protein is CASSTQVGGTGELFF.

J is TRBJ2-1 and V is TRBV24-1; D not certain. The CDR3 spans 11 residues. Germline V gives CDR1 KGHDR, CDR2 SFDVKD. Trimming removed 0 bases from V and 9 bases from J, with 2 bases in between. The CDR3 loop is CATSDLREQFF. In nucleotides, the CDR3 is TGTGCCACCAGTGATTTGCGTGAGCAGTTCTTC.

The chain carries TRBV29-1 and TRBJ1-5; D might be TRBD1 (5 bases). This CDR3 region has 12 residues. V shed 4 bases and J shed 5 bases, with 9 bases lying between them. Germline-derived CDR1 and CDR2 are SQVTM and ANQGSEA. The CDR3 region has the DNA TGCAGCGTTGCAGGGCTGGATCAGCCCCAGCATTTT. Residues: CSVAGLDQPQHF.

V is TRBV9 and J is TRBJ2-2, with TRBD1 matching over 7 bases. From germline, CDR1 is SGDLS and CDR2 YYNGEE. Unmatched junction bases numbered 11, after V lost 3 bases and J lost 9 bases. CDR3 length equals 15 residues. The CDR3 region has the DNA TGTGCCAGCAGCGCCGGACAAGGGGGCCACCGGGAGCTGTTTTTT. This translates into CASSAGQGGHRELFF.

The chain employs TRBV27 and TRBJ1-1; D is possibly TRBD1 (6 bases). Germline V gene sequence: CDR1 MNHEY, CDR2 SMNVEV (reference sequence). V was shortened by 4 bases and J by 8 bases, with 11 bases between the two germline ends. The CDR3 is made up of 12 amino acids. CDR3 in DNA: TGTGCCAGCAGTTCCGTGAGGGGGGAAGCTTTCTTT. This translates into CASSSVRGEAFF.

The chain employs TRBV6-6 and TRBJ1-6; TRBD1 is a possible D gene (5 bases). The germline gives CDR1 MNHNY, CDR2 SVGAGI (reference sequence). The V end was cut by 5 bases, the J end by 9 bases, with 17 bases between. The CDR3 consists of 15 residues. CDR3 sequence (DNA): TGTGCCAGCAGTGGGGCGTCCCGGGGCAGTTCACCCCTCCACTTT. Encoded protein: CASSGASRGSSPLHF.

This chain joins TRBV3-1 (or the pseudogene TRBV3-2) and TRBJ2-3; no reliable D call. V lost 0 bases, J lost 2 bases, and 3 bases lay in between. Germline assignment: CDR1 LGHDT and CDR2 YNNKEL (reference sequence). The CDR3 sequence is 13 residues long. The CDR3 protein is CASSQEYTDTQYF. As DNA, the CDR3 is TGTGCCAGCAGCCAAGAATACACAGATACGCAGTATTTT.

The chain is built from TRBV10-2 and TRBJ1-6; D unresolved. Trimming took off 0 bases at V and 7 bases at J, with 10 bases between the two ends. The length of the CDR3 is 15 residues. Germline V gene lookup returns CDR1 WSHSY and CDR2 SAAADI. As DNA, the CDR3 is TGCGCCAGCAGTGAGTCGCGGGCGGGGAATTCACCCCTCCACTTT. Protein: CASSESRAGNSPLHF.

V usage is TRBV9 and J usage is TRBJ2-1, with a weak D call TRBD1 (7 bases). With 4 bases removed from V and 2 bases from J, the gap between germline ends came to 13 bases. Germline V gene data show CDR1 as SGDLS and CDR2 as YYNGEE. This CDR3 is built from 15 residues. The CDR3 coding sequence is TGTGCCAGCAGCAAGGAGGGGGCGACCTACAATGAGCAGTTCTTC. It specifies CASSKEGATYNEQFF.